The clone carrying this T cell receptor (beta chain) was detected a few times. Arm-PCR of CDR3 regions with iRepertoire HTBI primers generated TCR beta libraries. Per the original data handling: Across samples, roughly 58 TRBV and about 15 TRBJ segments were found. TCRdb processed the multiplex PCR reads anew with MiXCR; each CDR3 protein has one entry. The authors' filters were not applied to this entry. In the table there are 350,000 to 500,000 distinct CDR3 sequences, 11% to 15% of which are singletons. Trimming took 6 bases from V and 4 from J; bases not matched to a gene: 5. The CDR3 is 14 residues long. The germline gives CDR1 MNHEY, CDR2 SMNVEV (reference sequence). Time point indicated: newly diagnosed GD, antithyroid drugs for less than 3 months. Making the TCR library involved RNA that had been extracted from PBMCs. The record originates from a study of regulatory T cells in long-lasting Graves disease.

These data also featured in a second study, about T cells in Graves' hyperthyroidism and ophthalmopathy.

This sequence was found in a woman aged 45 to 65 with Graves disease. The sample consisted of peripheral blood mononuclear cells (PBMCs), taken at new diagnosis, from a patient treated with antithyroid drugs. The chain couples TRBV27 to TRBJ2-2; 7 bases line up with TRBD2. CDR3 bases: TGTGCCAGCAGCCCAGAGCGGGGCACCGGGGAGCTGTTTTTT. Translated, it gives CASSPERGTGELFF.